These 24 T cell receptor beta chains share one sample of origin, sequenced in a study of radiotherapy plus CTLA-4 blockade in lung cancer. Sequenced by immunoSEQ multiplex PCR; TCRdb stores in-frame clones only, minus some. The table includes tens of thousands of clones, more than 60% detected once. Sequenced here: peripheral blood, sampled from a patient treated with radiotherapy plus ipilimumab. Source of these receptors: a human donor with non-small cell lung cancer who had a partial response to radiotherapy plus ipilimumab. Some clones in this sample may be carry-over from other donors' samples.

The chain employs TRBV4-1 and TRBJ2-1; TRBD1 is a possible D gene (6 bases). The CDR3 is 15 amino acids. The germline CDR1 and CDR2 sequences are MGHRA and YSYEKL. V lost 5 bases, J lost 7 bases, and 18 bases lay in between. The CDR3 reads CASSETGILSNEQFF. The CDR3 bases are TGCGCCAGCAGCGAAACAGGGATCCTATCAAATGAGCAGTTCTTC.

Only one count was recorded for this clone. DNA for the CDR3: TGTGCCAGCTCACCCCCTACAGATACGCAGTATTTT. This encodes CASSPPTDTQYF. The chain is built from TRBV18 and TRBJ2-3, with unresolved D. Per the germline V gene, CDR1 is KGHSH and CDR2 is LQKENI. V lost 3 bases and J lost 3, with 4 bases in between. CDR3 length equals 12 residues.

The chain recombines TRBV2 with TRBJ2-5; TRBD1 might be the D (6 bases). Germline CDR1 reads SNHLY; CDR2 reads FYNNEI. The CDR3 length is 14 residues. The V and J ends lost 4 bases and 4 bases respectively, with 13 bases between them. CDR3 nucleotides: TGTGCCAGCAGTGTAACAGGGATAGGAGAGACCCAGTACTTC. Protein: CASSVTGIGETQYF.

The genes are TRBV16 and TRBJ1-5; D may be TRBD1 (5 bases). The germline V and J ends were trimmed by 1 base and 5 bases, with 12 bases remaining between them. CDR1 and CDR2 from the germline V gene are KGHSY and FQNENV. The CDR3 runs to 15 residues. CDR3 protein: CASSQWSQGDQPQHF. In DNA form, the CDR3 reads TGTGCCAGCAGCCAATGGAGCCAGGGCGATCAGCCCCAGCATTTT. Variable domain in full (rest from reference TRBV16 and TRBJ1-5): GEEVAQTPKHLVRGEGQKAKLYCAPIKGHSYVFWYQQVLKNEFKFLISFQNENVFDETGMPKERFSAKCLPNSPCSLEIQATKLEDSAVYFCASSQWSQGDQPQHFGDGTRLSIL.

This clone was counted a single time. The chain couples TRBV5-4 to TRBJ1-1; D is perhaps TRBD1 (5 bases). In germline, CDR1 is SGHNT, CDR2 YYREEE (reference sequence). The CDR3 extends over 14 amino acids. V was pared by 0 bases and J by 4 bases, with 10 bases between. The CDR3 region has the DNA TGTGCCAGCAGCTTGGAGGAGGGGCGCACTGAAGCTTTCTTT. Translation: CASSLEEGRTEAFF.

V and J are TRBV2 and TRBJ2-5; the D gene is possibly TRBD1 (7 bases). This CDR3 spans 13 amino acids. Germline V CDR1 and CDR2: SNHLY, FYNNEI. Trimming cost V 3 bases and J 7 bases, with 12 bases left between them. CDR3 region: CASSDRQGGTQYF. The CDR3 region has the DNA TGTGCCAGCAGTGATCGACAGGGAGGGACCCAGTACTTC.

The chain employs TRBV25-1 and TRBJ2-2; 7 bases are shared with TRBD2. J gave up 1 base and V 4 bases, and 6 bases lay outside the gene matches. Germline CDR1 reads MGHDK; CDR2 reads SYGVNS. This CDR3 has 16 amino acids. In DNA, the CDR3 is TGTGCCAGCAGTGCTTCCAGCGGGGTGAACACCGGGGAGCTGTTTTTT. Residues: CASSASSGVNTGELFF.

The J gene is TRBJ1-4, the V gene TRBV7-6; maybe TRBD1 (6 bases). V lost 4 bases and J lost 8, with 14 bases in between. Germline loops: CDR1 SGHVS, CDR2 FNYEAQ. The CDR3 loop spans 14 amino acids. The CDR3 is CASSYTGLREKLFF. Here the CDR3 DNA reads TGTGCCAGCAGCTATACAGGGTTGAGGGAAAAACTGTTTTTT.

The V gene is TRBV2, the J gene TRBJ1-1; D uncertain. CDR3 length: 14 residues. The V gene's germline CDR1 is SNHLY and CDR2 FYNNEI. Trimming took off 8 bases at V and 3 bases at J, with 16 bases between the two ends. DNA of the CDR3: TGTGCCAGCTCTGAGATGAGGGCCGACACTGAAGCTTTCTTT. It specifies CASSEMRADTEAFF.

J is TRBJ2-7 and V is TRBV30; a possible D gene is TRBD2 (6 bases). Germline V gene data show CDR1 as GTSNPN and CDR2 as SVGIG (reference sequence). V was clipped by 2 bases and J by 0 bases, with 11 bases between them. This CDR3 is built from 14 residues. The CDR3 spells CAWSPAGRSYEQYF. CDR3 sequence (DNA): TGTGCCTGGAGTCCGGCGGGGCGCTCCTACGAGCAGTACTTC.

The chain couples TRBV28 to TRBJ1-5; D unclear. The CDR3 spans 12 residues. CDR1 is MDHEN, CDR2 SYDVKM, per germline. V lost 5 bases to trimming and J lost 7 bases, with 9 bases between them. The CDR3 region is CASSEQIQPQHF. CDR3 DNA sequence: TGTGCCAGCAGTGAACAGATACAGCCCCAGCATTTT. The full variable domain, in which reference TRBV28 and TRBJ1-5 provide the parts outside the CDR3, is DVKVTQSSRYLVKRTGEKVFLECVQDMDHENMFWYRQDPGLGLRLIYFSYDVKMKEKGDIPEGYSVSREKKERFSLILESASTNQTSMYLCASSEQIQPQHFGDGTRLSIL.

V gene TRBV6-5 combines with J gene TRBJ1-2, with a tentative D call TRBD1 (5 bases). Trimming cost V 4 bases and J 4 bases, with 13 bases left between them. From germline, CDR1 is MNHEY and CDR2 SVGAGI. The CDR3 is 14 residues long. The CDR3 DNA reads TGTGCCAGCAGTTCGCAGGGTTGGACCTATGGCTACACCTTC. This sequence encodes CASSSQGWTYGYTF.

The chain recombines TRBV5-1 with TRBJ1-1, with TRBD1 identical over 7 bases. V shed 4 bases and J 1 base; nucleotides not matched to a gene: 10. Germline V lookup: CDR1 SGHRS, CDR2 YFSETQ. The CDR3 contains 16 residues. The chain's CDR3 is CASSPGSGGRNTEAFF. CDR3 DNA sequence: TGCGCCAGCAGCCCGGGGTCAGGGGGTAGGAACACTGAAGCTTTCTTT.

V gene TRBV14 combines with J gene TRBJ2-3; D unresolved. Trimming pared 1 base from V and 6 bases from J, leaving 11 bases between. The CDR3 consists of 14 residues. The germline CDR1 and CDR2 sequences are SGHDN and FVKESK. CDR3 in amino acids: CASSQAQYPDTQYF. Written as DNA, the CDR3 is TGTGCCAGCAGCCAAGCGCAGTATCCTGATACGCAGTATTTT. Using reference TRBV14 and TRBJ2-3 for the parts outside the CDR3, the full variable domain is EAGVTQFPSHSVIEKGQTVTLRCDPISGHDNLYWYRRVMGKEIKFLLHFVKESKQDESGMPNNRFLAERTGGTYSTLKVQPAELEDSGVYFCASSQAQYPDTQYFGPGTRLTVL.

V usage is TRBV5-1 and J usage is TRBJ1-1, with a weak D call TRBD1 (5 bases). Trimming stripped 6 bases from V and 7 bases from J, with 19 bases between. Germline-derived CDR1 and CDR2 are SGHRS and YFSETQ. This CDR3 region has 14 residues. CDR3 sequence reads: CASIAVGAGGEAFF. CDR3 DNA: TGCGCCAGCATCGCGGTAGGGGCCGGCGGTGAAGCTTTCTTT.

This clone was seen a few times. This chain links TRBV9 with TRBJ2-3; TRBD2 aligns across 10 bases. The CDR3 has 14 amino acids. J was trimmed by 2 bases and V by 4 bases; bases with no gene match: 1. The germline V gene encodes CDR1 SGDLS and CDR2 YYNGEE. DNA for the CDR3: TGTGCCAGCAGCCTAGCGGGGGACACAGATACGCAGTATTTT. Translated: CASSLAGDTDTQYF.

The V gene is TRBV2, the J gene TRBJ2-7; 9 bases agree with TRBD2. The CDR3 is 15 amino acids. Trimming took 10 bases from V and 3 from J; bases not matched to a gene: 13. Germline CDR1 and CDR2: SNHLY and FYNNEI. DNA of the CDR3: TGTGCCACCACCGAGGGACTAGCTGTTGTCTACGAGCAGTACTTC. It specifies CATTEGLAVVYEQYF.

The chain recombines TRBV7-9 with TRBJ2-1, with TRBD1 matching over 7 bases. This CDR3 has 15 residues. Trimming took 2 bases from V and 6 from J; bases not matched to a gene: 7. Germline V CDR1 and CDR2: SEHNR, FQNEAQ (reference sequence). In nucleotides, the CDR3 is TGTGCCAGCAGCTTACAAAGACAGGGATTCAATGAGCAGTTCTTC. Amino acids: CASSLQRQGFNEQFF.

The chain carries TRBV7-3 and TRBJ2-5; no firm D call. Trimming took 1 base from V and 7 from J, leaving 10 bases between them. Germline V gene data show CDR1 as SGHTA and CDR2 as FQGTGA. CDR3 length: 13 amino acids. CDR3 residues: CASSLNGLATQYF. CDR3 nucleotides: TGTGCCAGCAGCTTAAACGGGTTGGCGACCCAGTACTTC.

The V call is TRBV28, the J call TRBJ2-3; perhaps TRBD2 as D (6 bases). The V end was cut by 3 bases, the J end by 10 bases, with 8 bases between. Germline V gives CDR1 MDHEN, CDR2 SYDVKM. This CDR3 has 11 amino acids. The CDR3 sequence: CASSFSGAQYF. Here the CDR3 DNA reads TGTGCCAGCAGTTTTAGCGGTGCGCAGTATTTT.

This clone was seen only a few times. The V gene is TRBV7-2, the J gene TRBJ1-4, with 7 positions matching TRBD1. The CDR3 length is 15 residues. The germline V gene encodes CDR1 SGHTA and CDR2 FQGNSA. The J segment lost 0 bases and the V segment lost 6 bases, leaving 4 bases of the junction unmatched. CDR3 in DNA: TGTGCCAGCAGGTTCGGGACAGCAACTAATGAAAAACTGTTTTTT. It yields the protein CASRFGTATNEKLFF. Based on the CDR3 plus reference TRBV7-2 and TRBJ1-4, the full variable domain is GAGVSQSPSNKVTEKGKDVELRCDPISGHTALYWYRQSLGQGLEFLIYFQGNSAPDKSGLPSDRFSAERTGGSVSTLTIQRTQQEDSAVYLCASRFGTATNEKLFFGSGTQLSVL.

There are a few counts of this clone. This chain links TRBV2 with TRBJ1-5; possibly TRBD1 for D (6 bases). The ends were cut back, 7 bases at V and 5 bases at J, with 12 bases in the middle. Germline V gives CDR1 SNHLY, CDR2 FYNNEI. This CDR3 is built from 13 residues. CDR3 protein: CASINRADQPQHF. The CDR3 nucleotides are TGTGCCAGCATAAACAGGGCGGATCAGCCCCAGCATTTT. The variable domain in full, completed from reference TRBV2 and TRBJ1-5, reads EPEVTQTPSHQVTQMGQEVILRCVPISNHLYFYWYRQILGQKVEFLVSFYNNEISEKSEIFDDQFSVERPDGSNFTLKIRSTKLEDSAMYFCASINRADQPQHFGDGTRLSIL.

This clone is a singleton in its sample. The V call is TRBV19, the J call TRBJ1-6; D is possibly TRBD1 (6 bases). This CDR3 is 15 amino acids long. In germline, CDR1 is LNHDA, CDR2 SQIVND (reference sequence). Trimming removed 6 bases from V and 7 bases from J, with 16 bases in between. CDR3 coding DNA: TGTGCCAGTAGCCGAGTGGCGGGGGCAAATTCACCCCTCCACTTT. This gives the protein CASSRVAGANSPLHF.

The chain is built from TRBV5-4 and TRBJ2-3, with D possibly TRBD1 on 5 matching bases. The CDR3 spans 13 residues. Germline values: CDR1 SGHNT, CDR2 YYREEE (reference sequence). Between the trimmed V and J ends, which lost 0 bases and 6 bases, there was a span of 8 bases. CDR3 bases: TGTGCCAGCAGCTTGGATTCAGGGGATACGCAGTATTTT. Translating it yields CASSLDSGDTQYF.